The source of this T cell receptor (beta chain) is a study of blood T cell repertoires in COVID-19. Study as a whole: Some COVID-19 samples were acute and others convalescent; all came from the United States, Italy and Spain.

Participants were aged about 18 to 90 years, lived in about 26 US areas, and enrolled virtually. Original processing methods: From reference gene primer amplification, estimates of nucleated cell counts were derived. Sequencing used immunoSEQ multiplex PCR; TCRdb keeps in-frame clones, though not all of them. V and J calls and clone size are those listed in that table; D and trimming were worked out from the DNA. The sample comprises approximately 290,000 clones, 80% to 95% of which are singletons, and 0.95% to 1.2% rests with the top ten. This CDR3 comprises 17 residues. Germline assignment: CDR1 LGHNA and CDR2 YNFKEQ. The V and J ends lost 5 bases and 3 bases, in that order; junction bases with no gene match: 10.

The specimen was PBMCs or T cells enriched from blood (not recorded which). The sequence came from a woman in her twenties or thirties who had recovered from COVID-19. V and J are TRBV4-2 and TRBJ1-3, with 10 bases aligning to TRBD1. The CDR3: CASSGSPTGGGGNTIYF. The CDR3 DNA sequence: TGTGCCAGCAGCGGTTCACCGACAGGGGGCGGTGGAAACACCATATATTTT.